This TCR beta chain was captured in a study of T cell repertoires in cytomegalovirus infection. Background on the study: An indication of both CMV infection and matching HLA type came from public TCR beta signatures.

From the reads, TCRdb called clonotypes with MiXCR, one entry per CDR3 protein. The profile covers 450,000 to 650,000 distinct CDR3 sequences, with roughly 29% appearing a single time and over 10% taken by the ten largest. With respect to this clonotype: Its cognate antigen is unknown.

Regarding the study as a whole: Summed frequency of public TCR beta families distinguished CMV carriers with the relevant HLA. Across the ex vivo response, the dominant clonotypes were HLA-C-restricted CMV-specific TCR beta clonotypes.

The V end lost 6 bases, the J end lost 12 bases, and 12 bases lay between the germline ends. Germline-derived CDR1 and CDR2 are MNHEY and SVGEGT. This CDR3 has 11 amino acids. V usage is TRBV6-2 or TRBV6-3 and J usage is TRBJ2-1; D gene unclear. The sequencing sample was made of PBMCs. The sequence was collected from a human donor in good health (CMV status not recorded). Some clones in this sample may be carry-over from other donors' samples. DNA of the CDR3: TGTGCCAGCAGCCAAGGGTGGGGGCAGTTCTTC. Amino acid sequence: CASSQGWGQFF.